This TCR beta chain was retrieved from a study of OX40 agonist ivuxolimab in advanced cancers. About the research overall: Patients assigned to dose escalation were diagnosed with hepatocellular carcinoma, melanoma, renal cell or head and neck cancer.

Broader study findings: Low normalized clonal expansion also occurred in some nonresponding patients.

Germline CDR1 is LGHNA and CDR2 is YNFKEQ. After removal of 4 bases from V and 10 bases from J, the junction contained 14 bases not matched to a gene. The CDR3 length is 16 residues. Using immunoSEQ multiplex PCR, the repertoire was profiled, and TCRdb retains in-frame clones only, with some absent. The sample includes more than 30,000 clones, 70% to 85% seen only once; the top ten take over 8.5%. Of note for this clone: The antigen remains unidentified.

The V and J genes are TRBV4-2 and TRBJ2-1; 9 nucleotides align to TRBD1. The sample here was CD4+ or CD8+ T cells sorted from blood, taken in a trial of the OX40 agonist ivuxolimab. This TCR was sampled from an adult with an advanced solid tumor such as melanoma, head and neck, liver or kidney cancer. CDR3 residues: CASSPTGTGTSIEQFF. For the CDR3, the DNA is TGTGCCAGCAGCCCGACCGGGACAGGGACCTCAATAGAGCAGTTCTTC.